This T cell receptor (beta chain) was recovered during a study of technical replicates of blood from a handful of donors. The CDR3 runs 13 residues. Germline V gene lookup returns CDR1 SGHRS and CDR2 YFSETQ. Trimming cost V 3 bases and J 6 bases; bases outside gene matches: 3. Sequencing used immunoSEQ multiplex PCR; TCRdb keeps in-frame clones, though not all of them. The data contain approximately 94,000 clones, less than 96% of them seen just once; the ten biggest clones take up 0.36%. This rearrangement joins TRBV5-1 to TRBJ2-3, with TRBD1 matching 8 bases. Material: T cells isolated from PBMCs. The origin of this receptor is a human donor in good health. Here the CDR3 reads CASSWGQADTQYF. The CDR3 coding sequence is TGCGCCAGCAGCTGGGGACAGGCGGATACGCAGTATTTT.